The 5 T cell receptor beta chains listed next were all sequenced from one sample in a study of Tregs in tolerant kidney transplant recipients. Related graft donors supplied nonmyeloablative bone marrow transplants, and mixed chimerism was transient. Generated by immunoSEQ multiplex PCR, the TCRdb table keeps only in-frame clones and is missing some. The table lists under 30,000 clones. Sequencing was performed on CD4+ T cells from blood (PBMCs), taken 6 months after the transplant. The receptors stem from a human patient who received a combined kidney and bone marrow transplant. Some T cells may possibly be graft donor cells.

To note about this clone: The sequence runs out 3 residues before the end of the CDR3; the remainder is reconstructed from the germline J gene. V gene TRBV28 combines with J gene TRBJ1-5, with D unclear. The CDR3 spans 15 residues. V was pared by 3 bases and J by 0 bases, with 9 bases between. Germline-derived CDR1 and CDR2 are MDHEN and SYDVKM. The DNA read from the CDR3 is TGTGCCAGCAGTTTTCCCCAGTATAGCAATCAGCCC. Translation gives CASSFPQYSNQP. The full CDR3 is CASSFPQYSNQPQHF.

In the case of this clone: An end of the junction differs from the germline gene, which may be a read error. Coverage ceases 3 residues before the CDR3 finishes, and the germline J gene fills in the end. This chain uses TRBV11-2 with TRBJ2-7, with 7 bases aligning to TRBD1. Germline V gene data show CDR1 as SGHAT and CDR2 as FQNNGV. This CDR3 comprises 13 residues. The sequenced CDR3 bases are TGTGCCAGCAGTTTAGGGGGCGTCTACGAG. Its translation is CASSLGGVYE. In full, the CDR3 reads CASSLGGVYEQYF.

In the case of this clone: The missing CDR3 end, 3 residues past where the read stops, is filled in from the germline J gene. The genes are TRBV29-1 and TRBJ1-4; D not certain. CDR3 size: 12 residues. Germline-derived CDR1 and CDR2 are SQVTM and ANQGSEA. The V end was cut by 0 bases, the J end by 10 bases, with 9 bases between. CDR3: CSVEDPYLKLFF. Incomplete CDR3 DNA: TGCAGCGTTGAAGATCCCTATTTAAAA. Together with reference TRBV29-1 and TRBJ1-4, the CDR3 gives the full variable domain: SAVISQKPSRDICQRGTSLTIQCQVDSQVTMMFWYRQQPGQSLTLIATANQGSEATYESGFVIDKFPISRPNLTFSTLTVSNMSPEDSSIYLCSVEDPYLKLFFGSGTQLSVL.

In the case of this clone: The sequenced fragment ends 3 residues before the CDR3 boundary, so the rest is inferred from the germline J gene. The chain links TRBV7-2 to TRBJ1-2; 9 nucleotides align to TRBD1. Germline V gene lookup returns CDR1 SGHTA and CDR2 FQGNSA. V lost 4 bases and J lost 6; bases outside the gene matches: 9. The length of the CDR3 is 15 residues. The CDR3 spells CASSSKGTGWHGYTF. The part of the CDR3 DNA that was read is TGTGCCAGCAGCTCCAAAGGGACAGGGTGGCATGGC.

The sequenced CDR3 bases are TGTGCCAGCACCGGCGGGACAGAGTTTAATAGCAATCAGCCC. Encoded protein: CASTGGTEFNSNQP. The full CDR3 protein reads CASTGGTEFNSNQPQHF. The chain carries TRBV2 and TRBJ1-5; 7 bases are shared with TRBD1. The read ends 3 residues before the CDR3 terminus; that terminus is restored from the germline J gene. CDR1 SNHLY and CDR2 FYNNEI come from the germline V gene. J lost 0 bases, V lost 7 bases, and 12 bases had no gene match. The CDR3 spans 17 residues.